A selection of T cell receptor beta chains follows, all from one sample in a study of blood T cell repertoires in COVID-19. The repertoire was sequenced with immunoSEQ multiplex PCR; TCRdb's copy has only in-frame clones and lacks some. Altogether 410,000 or so clones are present, 75% to 90% being singletons, with the ten largest covering about 1.5%. Sequencing was carried out using peripheral blood. Receptors originate from a woman aged 25-40 years with active or convalescent COVID-19. Both conserved end residues are part of each CDR3. Each record gives: clone size, V gene, D gene, J gene, CDR3 protein, CDR3 DNA. A D gene is named only where the DNA matches it firmly. Not all rows give a size; the values are once, few, many and, for expanded clones, a class.

>.|TRBV19|.|TRBJ1-5
CAIQGGNQPQHF
TGTGCCATACAGGGCGGCAATCAGCCCCAGCATTTT
>once|TRBV27|.|TRBJ1-2
CASSLSGVGIYGYTF
TGTGCCAGCAGTTTATCAGGGGTGGGGATCTATGGCTACACCTTC
>.|TRBV3-1/TRBV3-2|TRBD1|TRBJ1-1
CASSRQGNTEAFF
TGTGCCAGCAGCAGACAGGGGAACACTGAAGCTTTCTTT
>.|TRBV6-4|TRBD1|TRBJ1-2
CASSDPMTGRYGYTF
TGTGCCAGCAGTGACCCTATGACAGGGCGCTATGGCTACACCTTC
>few|TRBV6-1|.|TRBJ1-2
CASSEQGFGGYTF
TGTGCCAGCAGTGAACAGGGTTTTGGGGGCTACACCTTC
>.|TRBV5-4|.|TRBJ2-5
CASSLDRVGPETQYF
TGTGCCAGCAGCTTGGACAGGGTAGGGCCCGAGACCCAGTACTTC
>.|TRBV19|.|TRBJ2-2
CASTKTRTNTGELFF
TGTGCCAGTACGAAGACACGTACGAACACCGGGGAGCTGTTTTTT
>few|TRBV12-3/TRBV12-4|.|TRBJ1-6
CASRPGYNSPLHF
TGTGCCAGCAGGCCGGGCTATAATTCACCCCTCCACTTT
>.|TRBV25-1|TRBD2|TRBJ2-7
CASSEFRRTSGRYEQYF
TGTGCCAGCAGTGAATTTCGCAGGACTAGCGGTCGCTACGAGCAGTACTTC
>few|TRBV3-1/TRBV3-2|TRBD1|TRBJ2-2
CASSQDKGTGGSGGELFF
TGTGCCAGCAGCCAAGATAAAGGGACAGGGGGCTCTGGCGGGGAGCTGTTTTTT
>.|TRBV6-4|.|TRBJ2-1
CASSDFPRGGVANEQFF
TGTGCCAGCAGTGACTTCCCGAGAGGGGGGGTTGCCAATGAGCAGTTCTTC
>.|TRBV9|TRBD1|TRBJ2-2
CASSAQDRGNTGELFF
TGTGCCAGCAGCGCACAGGACAGGGGGAACACCGGGGAGCTGTTTTTT
>.|TRBV6-2/TRBV6-3|.|TRBJ2-7
CASSFNPWGAYEQYF
TGTGCCAGCAGTTTCAATCCGTGGGGAGCCTACGAGCAGTACTTC
>.|TRBV18|TRBD1|TRBJ1-2
CASSPGQGADYGYTF
TGTGCCAGCTCGCCCGGACAGGGGGCTGACTATGGCTACACCTTC
>.|TRBV14|.|TRBJ1-1
CASSLMNTEAFF
TGTGCCAGCAGTCTAATGAACACTGAAGCTTTCTTT
>.|TRBV7-9|.|TRBJ1-2
CASSLDTGGYTF
TGTGCCAGCAGCTTAGATACCGGGGGCTACACCTTC
>.|TRBV11-2|.|TRBJ2-7
CASSPTGNSYEQYF
TGTGCCAGCAGCCCGACAGGCAACTCCTACGAGCAGTACTTC
>.|TRBV12-3/TRBV12-4|.|TRBJ2-1
CASSLAGEQFF
TGTGCCAGCAGTTTAGCCGGGGAGCAGTTCTTC
>.|TRBV28|TRBD1|TRBJ1-5
CASSRQGAGQPQHF
TGTGCCAGCAGCCGACAGGGGGCAGGTCAGCCCCAGCATTTT
>.|TRBV30|.|TRBJ1-2
CAWSVGLTNYGYTF
TGTGCCTGGAGTGTGGGCTTAACGAACTATGGCTACACCTTC
>.|TRBV3-1/TRBV3-2|.|TRBJ2-7
CASSQGSYSGEQYF
TGTGCCAGCAGCCAAGGGTCTTACTCGGGCGAGCAGTACTTC
>once|TRBV5-8|.|TRBJ1-3
CASSIPGPSGNTIYF
TGTGCCAGCAGCATTCCAGGGCCCTCTGGAAACACCATATATTTT
>few|TRBV19|TRBD1|TRBJ1-1
CASSISGRGVTEAFF
TGTGCCAGTAGTATTTCTGGCAGGGGGGTTACTGAAGCTTTCTTT
>.|TRBV29-1|TRBD2|TRBJ2-7
CSVGLAEDYEQYF
TGCAGCGTTGGCCTAGCGGAAGACTACGAGCAGTACTTC
>few|TRBV19|TRBD1|TRBJ1-1
CASQEGALNTEAFF
TGTGCCAGTCAGGAGGGGGCGTTGAACACTGAAGCTTTCTTT
>.|TRBV12-3/TRBV12-4|.|TRBJ2-1
CASSGPLVEQFF
TGTGCCAGCAGTGGGCCGCTCGTGGAGCAGTTCTTC
>.|TRBV19|TRBD1|TRBJ1-4
CASSGGTGGNEKLFF
TGTGCCAGTAGTGGGGGGACAGGGGGCAATGAAAAACTGTTTTTT
>.|TRBV5-1|TRBD2|TRBJ2-1
CASSSSGLAGGNEQFF
TGCGCCAGCAGCTCCTCGGGACTAGCGGGGGGCAATGAGCAGTTCTTC
>.|TRBV5-6|TRBD1|TRBJ2-5
CASSIFRDRGKKKQETQYF
TGTGCCAGCAGTATATTCCGGGACAGGGGTAAAAAAAAGCAAGAGACCCAGTACTTC
>.|TRBV3-1/TRBV3-2|.|TRBJ2-5
CASSQDIPQETQYF
TGTGCCAGCAGCCAAGACATTCCCCAAGAGACCCAGTACTTC
>.|TRBV13|TRBD1|TRBJ2-7
CASSYGTGPYEQYF
TGTGCCAGCAGCTACGGGACAGGTCCCTACGAGCAGTACTTC
>once|TRBV5-1|TRBD2|TRBJ2-7
CASSFSGPAYEQYF
TGCGCCAGCAGCTTTAGCGGGCCAGCCTACGAGCAGTACTTC
>.|TRBV19|TRBD1|TRBJ2-7
CASSIAYGTGPYEQYF
TGTGCCAGTAGTATAGCTTACGGGACAGGGCCCTACGAGCAGTACTTC
>.|TRBV6-5|.|TRBJ1-6
CASQGNNSPLHF
TGTGCCAGCCAGGGGAACAATTCACCCCTCCACTTT
>.|TRBV7-2|TRBD2|TRBJ2-1
CASSLLGTSGGKQFF
TGTGCCAGCAGCTTACTGGGGACTAGCGGGGGGAAGCAGTTCTTC
>.|TRBV7-9|TRBD1|TRBJ2-2
CASSRDRVPSGTGELFF
TGTGCCAGCAGCAGGGACAGGGTTCCGTCGGGCACCGGGGAGCTGTTTTTT
>.|TRBV6-5|TRBD1|TRBJ1-5
CASRDGTGRNQPQHF
TGTGCCAGCAGAGATGGGACAGGACGCAATCAGCCCCAGCATTTT
>.|TRBV27|.|TRBJ1-2
CASSYQGSGYGYTF
TGTGCCAGCAGTTACCAGGGGAGTGGCTATGGCTACACCTTC
>.|TRBV27|TRBD2|TRBJ2-3
CASSLWLAGGPDTQYF
TGTGCCAGCAGTTTATGGTTAGCGGGGGGGCCAGATACGCAGTATTTT
>.|TRBV5-4|.|TRBJ1-2
CASSPTAVYGYTF
TGTGCCAGCAGCCCGACAGCAGTCTATGGCTACACCTTC
>.|TRBV19|TRBD1|TRBJ2-5
CASSQGASLETQYF
TGTGCCAGTAGTCAGGGGGCGAGCTTGGAGACCCAGTACTTC
>.|TRBV6-2/TRBV6-3|.|TRBJ2-2
CASSYGPPGTGELFF
TGTGCCAGCAGTTACGGCCCCCCCGGGACCGGGGAGCTGTTTTTT
>.|TRBV7-6|.|TRBJ2-5
CASSLFGSDQETQYF
TGTGCCAGCAGCTTATTTGGTAGCGATCAAGAGACCCAGTACTTC
>.|TRBV5-1|.|TRBJ1-2
CASSFTDTSYGYTF
TGCGCCAGCAGCTTTACAGATACCAGTTATGGCTACACCTTC
>.|TRBV13|.|TRBJ2-7
CASSLGQGGYEQYF
TGTGCCAGCAGCTTAGGACAGGGTGGCTACGAGCAGTACTTC
>few|TRBV4-2|.|TRBJ1-5
CASSQDGAGNQPQHF
TGTGCCAGCAGCCAAGATGGTGCGGGCAATCAGCCCCAGCATTTT
>.|TRBV7-9|TRBD1|TRBJ2-1
CASSLRTGPNNEQFF
TGTGCCAGCAGCTTACGGACAGGGCCCAACAATGAGCAGTTCTTC
>.|TRBV27|TRBD2|TRBJ2-1
CASSLTSGIYNEQFF
TGTGCCAGCAGTTTGACTAGCGGGATCTACAATGAGCAGTTCTTC
>few|TRBV5-1|.|TRBJ1-1
CASSLASDEAFF
TGCGCCAGCAGCTTGGCGTCAGATGAAGCTTTCTTT